The clone carrying this T cell receptor (beta chain) came up once. As yet, its antigen is unknown. Germline CDR1 reads LNHDA; CDR2 reads SQIVND (reference sequence). The CDR3 sequence is 14 residues long. Trimming took 5 bases from V and 4 from J, leaving 15 bases between them. The record originates from a study of shared clonotypes between healthy human individuals. The table came from immunoSEQ multiplex PCR; TCRdb's copy has only in-frame clones and leaves some out. Of over 2,000,000 clones listed, around 95% are singletons. Selected positively for CCR7 and CD45RO-negative, naive CD8 cells excluded terminally differentiated effector memory CD45RA+ cells. Study-level findings and limits: Naive CD4 clonotypes overlapped across a handful of donors at around 4.8%. Clonotype sharing among donors was thought likely to change with sequencing depth.

The chain joins TRBV19 to TRBJ2-7; D remains ambiguous. Sequencing was performed on naive CD8+ T cells from PBMCs. The origin of this receptor is a man aged 18 to 29 in good health. Some clones in this sample may be carry-over from other donors' samples. CDR3 coding DNA: TGTGCCAGTAGTTCTTGGGCCCGCTCGTACGAGCAGTACTTC. Residues: CASSSWARSYEQYF.